This T cell receptor (beta chain) emerged from a study of cytomegalovirus exposure and HLA in healthy donors. Study conclusions and caveats: Usually a TCR sequence was rare, but some public TCRs were found in many donors.

This clone was detected only once. What it binds is not known. PCR used 60 Vbeta primers and 13 Jbeta primers. Some clones are missing from TCRdb's copy, which holds only in-frame ones; the method was immunoSEQ multiplex PCR. The sample has 130,000 or so clones; just under 80% are singletons. J was trimmed by 4 bases and V by 2 bases; bases with no gene match: 4. Germline CDR1 and CDR2: SGHRS and YFSETQ. The CDR3 is 14 residues long. Sequencing was done on a sample of PBMCs. This chain links TRBV5-1 with TRBJ2-5, with 8 bases fitting TRBD2. The TCR sequence derives from a man under 40 in good health and CMV-seronegative. DNA for the CDR3: TGCGCCAGCAGCTTTAGCGGGATAGGAGAGACCCAGTACTTC. Translating it yields CASSFSGIGETQYF.